A single sample gave rise to the 26 T cell receptor beta chains below, sequenced in a study of cytomegalovirus exposure and HLA in healthy donors listed by TCRdb under 2017. Library prep was done by the immunoSEQ multiplex PCR assay. TCRdb limited this immuneACCESS table to in-frame rearrangements with V and J called. A share of clones is missing; checked studies link under half to unresolved V genes, and the rest is unexplained. The sample table shows 59,000 or so clones, and about 88% are seen once. Of the sample, roughly 15% falls within the top ten clones. Source material: PBMCs. The receptors stem from a woman under 30 in good health and CMV-seronegative.

CDR3 loop: CASKRQNEKLFF. CDR3 coding DNA: TGTGCCAGCAAAAGACAGAATGAAAAACTGTTTTTT. The chain employs TRBV6-1 and TRBJ1-4; possibly TRBD1 for D (5 bases). CDR1 and CDR2 from the germline V gene are MNHNS and SASEGT. CDR3 size: 12 residues. Trimming left V 7 bases short and J 5 bases short, with 8 bases between.

This clone was seen just once. The J gene is TRBJ1-1, the V gene TRBV20-1; D is ambiguous. Trimming removed 3 bases from V and 1 base from J, with 3 bases in between. This CDR3 spans 11 amino acids. Germline values: CDR1 DFQATT, CDR2 SNEGSKA (reference sequence). The CDR3 reads CSASGNTEAFF. The CDR3 coding sequence is TGCAGTGCTAGCGGGAACACTGAAGCTTTCTTT.

This sequence joins TRBV11-3 and TRBJ1-5, with a tentative D call TRBD1 (5 bases). This CDR3 has 14 amino acids. Trimming took 1 base from V and 2 from J, leaving 6 bases between them. CDR1 and CDR2 from the germline V gene are SGHNT and YENEEA. CDR3 region: CASSLGRGNQPQHF. The CDR3 DNA reads TGTGCCAGCAGCTTAGGCAGGGGCAATCAGCCCCAGCATTTT.

The V and J genes are TRBV18 and TRBJ2-1; the D is unclear. V was trimmed by 4 bases and J by 0 bases, leaving 16 bases between them. The CDR3 covers 17 residues. CDR1 and CDR2 (germline): KGHSH, LQKENI. This CDR3 is CASSLPGQAYSYNEQFF. CDR3 DNA sequence: TGTGCCAGCTCACTACCGGGCCAAGCTTACTCCTACAATGAGCAGTTCTTC.

The rearrangement joins TRBV5-1 to TRBJ2-3, with 9 bases matching TRBD2. Germline values: CDR1 SGHRS, CDR2 YFSETQ. The CDR3 totals 17 residues. V lost 0 bases to trimming and J lost 2 bases; unmatched junction nucleotides: 7. CDR3 region: CASSLAPRGGDTDTQYF. CDR3 bases: TGCGCCAGCAGCTTGGCCCCCCGCGGGGGGGACACAGATACGCAGTATTTT.

This clone was detected only once. The chain is built from TRBV27 and TRBJ2-7, with 13 bases lining up with TRBD2. The germline CDR1 and CDR2 sequences are MNHEY and SMNVEV (reference sequence). CDR3 size: 14 residues. The junction had 5 bases not matched to a gene; V was cut back by 6 bases and J by 6 bases. This CDR3 is CASSRGTSGTEQYF. CDR3 DNA: TGTGCCAGCAGCCGCGGGACTAGCGGGACCGAGCAGTACTTC.

The rearrangement uses TRBV19 and TRBJ2-1, with D possibly matching TRBD1 (6 bases). Germline assignment: CDR1 LNHDA and CDR2 SQIVND (reference sequence). The CDR3 has 15 amino acids. V dropped 7 bases and J dropped 5 bases, with 18 bases sitting between them. This CDR3 reads CASTSQGTGHNEQFF. CDR3 sequence (DNA): TGTGCCAGTACATCCCAGGGGACGGGACACAATGAGCAGTTCTTC.

This sequence joins TRBV27 and TRBJ2-1; possible D gene TRBD2, 6 bases. V lost 6 bases and J lost 0, with 12 bases in between. Germline V gene data show CDR1 as MNHEY and CDR2 as SMNVEV (reference sequence). There are 15 residues in the CDR3. The CDR3 spells CASSLGGSSYNEQFF. The CDR3 DNA reads TGTGCCAGCAGCCTTGGGGGGAGCTCCTACAATGAGCAGTTCTTC.

This chain links TRBV19 with TRBJ2-2; 7 positions agree with TRBD1. The CDR3 runs 14 residues. Unmatched junction bases numbered 9, after V lost 9 bases and J lost 5 bases. Germline V gives CDR1 LNHDA, CDR2 SQIVND (reference sequence). As DNA, the CDR3 is TGTGCCAGCACTGACAGGGTTCGGACCGGGGAGCTGTTTTTT. Amino acid sequence: CASTDRVRTGELFF.

The chain couples TRBV2 to TRBJ1-1; 8 bases are a match to TRBD1. The trim removed 4 bases at V and 10 bases at J, leaving 14 bases unmatched. Germline CDR1 SNHLY, CDR2 FYNNEI. The CDR3 extends over 15 amino acids. DNA of the CDR3: TGTGCCAGCAGTGTCGGGGGACAGGAGAGTAAGGGAGCTTTCTTT. Protein: CASSVGGQESKGAFF.

The J gene is TRBJ2-1, the V gene TRBV7-9; 8 nucleotides line up with TRBD2. The trim removed 4 bases at V and 0 bases at J, leaving 8 bases unmatched. The CDR3 has 17 residues. Germline V gene sequence: CDR1 SEHNR, CDR2 FQNEAQ (reference sequence). CDR3 loop: CASSSEREKGSYNEQFF. In nucleotides, the CDR3 is TGTGCCAGCAGCTCCGAGCGGGAGAAGGGCTCCTACAATGAGCAGTTCTTC.

The rearrangement joins TRBV2 to TRBJ1-1, with 9 nucleotides matching TRBD1. The germline V gene encodes CDR1 SNHLY and CDR2 FYNNEI. V gave up 5 bases and J gave up 1 base; unmatched junction bases: 5. The CDR3 runs 15 residues. This CDR3 reads CASSIRDRANTEAFF. For the CDR3, the DNA is TGTGCCAGCAGTATCCGGGACAGGGCGAACACTGAAGCTTTCTTT.

The chain has TRBV4-2 and TRBJ2-7; 9 bases line up with TRBD1. The germline gives CDR1 LGHNA, CDR2 YNFKEQ. The ends lost 1 base at V and 2 bases at J; junction bases unmatched: 9. The CDR3 is made up of 17 amino acids. CDR3 in DNA: TGTGCCAGCAGCCAAGGCCTTACAGGGGGCGCGGCCTACGAGCAGTACTTC. Its translation: CASSQGLTGGAAYEQYF.

This sequence joins TRBV28 and TRBJ2-2; D uncertain. V lost 2 bases to trimming and J lost 1 base, with 5 bases between them. The CDR3 extends over 14 amino acids. Germline V lookup: CDR1 MDHEN, CDR2 SYDVKM. CDR3 in amino acids: CASSLLGNTGELFF. Written as DNA, the CDR3 is TGTGCCAGCAGTTTACTAGGGAACACCGGGGAGCTGTTTTTT.

This clone turned up a few times. V gene TRBV7-9 combines with J gene TRBJ2-3, with 10 bases aligning to TRBD2. V dropped 5 bases and J dropped 3; count of bases not matched to a gene: 5. From germline, CDR1 is SEHNR and CDR2 FQNEAQ (reference sequence). The CDR3 contains 15 residues. The CDR3 DNA reads as TGTGCCAGCAGCCTCGCTAGCGGGAGAACAGATACGCAGTATTTT. Amino acids: CASSLASGRTDTQYF. Drawing the rest from reference TRBV7-9 and TRBJ2-3, the complete variable domain is DTGVSQNPRHKITKRGQNVTFRCDPISEHNRLYWYRQTLGQGPEFLTYFQNEAQLEKSRLLSDRFSAERPKGSFSTLEIQRTEQGDSAMYLCASSLASGRTDTQYFGPGTRLTVL.

The rearrangement uses TRBV10-3 and TRBJ2-7; D perhaps matches TRBD2 (5 bases). The CDR3 is 14 residues long. Trimming took off 6 bases at V and 6 bases at J, with 18 bases between the two ends. Germline CDR1 is ENHRY and CDR2 is SYGVKD. CDR3 protein: CAIRGAAAGSEQYF. The CDR3 nucleotides are TGTGCCATCAGGGGTGCCGCTGCGGGTTCCGAGCAGTACTTC.

V gene TRBV27 combines with J gene TRBJ1-6, with 7 nucleotides matching TRBD1. The CDR3 is made up of 15 amino acids. The V gene's germline CDR1 is MNHEY and CDR2 SMNVEV (reference sequence). Unmatched junction bases numbered 6, after V lost 6 bases and J lost 4 bases. In DNA form, the CDR3 reads TGTGCCAGCAGCAACACAGGGGCATATAATTCACCCCTCCACTTT. Translating it yields CASSNTGAYNSPLHF.

In this sample, this clone turned up once. This chain connects TRBV28 to TRBJ2-6; 7 bases map to TRBD1. The germline V gene has CDR1 MDHEN and CDR2 SYDVKM. The CDR3 contains 15 residues. V shed 10 bases, J shed 2 bases, and the junction held 8 bases outside the gene matches. This chain's CDR3 is CATRQGSAGANVLTF. The CDR3 nucleotides are TGTGCCACTAGACAGGGTTCCGCTGGGGCCAACGTCCTGACTTTC.

The rearrangement uses TRBV30 and TRBJ1-1; no definite D call. Germline CDR1 is GTSNPN and CDR2 is SVGIG (reference sequence). The V gene lost 0 bases and the J gene lost 7 bases, with 21 bases spanning the gap. There are 16 residues in the CDR3. This chain's CDR3 is CAWSVSVSSKQREAFF. The CDR3 nucleotides are TGTGCCTGGAGTGTATCGGTATCTTCTAAGCAACGTGAAGCTTTCTTT.

The chain uses TRBV5-1 and TRBJ1-3; maybe TRBD1 (6 bases). Trimming shortened V by 4 bases and J by 0 bases, and 14 bases separated the two germline ends. Germline assignment: CDR1 SGHRS and CDR2 YFSETQ. There are 16 residues in the CDR3. CDR3 protein: CASSGSTGISGNTIYF. The CDR3 region has the DNA TGCGCCAGCAGCGGAAGCACAGGGATCTCTGGAAACACCATATATTTT.

The V and J genes are TRBV25-1 and TRBJ2-7; 7 bases are a match to TRBD1. Germline V gene sequence: CDR1 MGHDK, CDR2 SYGVNS. V gave up 2 bases and J gave up 6 bases; unmatched junction bases: 1. CDR3 length: 12 amino acids. The CDR3 DNA is TGTGCCAGCAGTGAAGGACAGGCCGAGCAGTACTTC. Translating it yields CASSEGQAEQYF.

The chain combines TRBV5-6 with TRBJ2-7; the match to TRBD2 covers 14 bases. This CDR3 comprises 16 residues. V was pared by 3 bases and J by 0 bases, with 2 bases of the junction left unmatched. CDR1 and CDR2 (germline): SGHDT, YYEEEE. The CDR3 spells CASSSGLAGVSYEQYF. In DNA form, the CDR3 reads TGTGCCAGCAGCTCGGGACTAGCGGGGGTCTCCTACGAGCAGTACTTC.

The V and J genes are TRBV28 and TRBJ1-2; 9 bases agree with TRBD1. Germline V CDR1 and CDR2: MDHEN, SYDVKM. V lost 6 bases and J lost 5; bases outside the gene matches: 4. This CDR3 has 13 amino acids. The CDR3 protein is CASRMTGGYGYTF. The CDR3 DNA sequence: TGTGCCAGCAGGATGACAGGGGGTTATGGCTACACCTTC.

The chain recombines TRBV6-5 with TRBJ1-4, with TRBD1 identical over 9 bases. In germline, CDR1 is MNHEY, CDR2 SVGAGI. V was pared by 7 bases and J by 10 bases, with 13 bases of the junction left unmatched. This CDR3 contains 15 residues. CDR3 sequence: CASTPTGTGRVKLFF. CDR3 coding DNA: TGTGCCAGCACCCCGACCGGGACAGGGAGGGTAAAACTGTTTTTT.

The chain couples TRBV4-3 to TRBJ2-7; 7 bases line up with TRBD2. CDR3 length equals 15 residues. V lost 2 bases to trimming and J lost 0 bases; unmatched junction nucleotides: 4. CDR1 LGHNA and CDR2 YSLEER come from the germline V gene. CDR3 protein: CASSQLAVDSYEQYF. CDR3 bases: TGCGCCAGCAGCCAACTAGCGGTCGACTCCTACGAGCAGTACTTC.

V and J are TRBV9 and TRBJ2-3; TRBD2 might be the D (5 bases). Trimming stripped 0 bases from V and 3 bases from J, with 14 bases between. Germline V gene data show CDR1 as SGDLS and CDR2 as YYNGEE. The CDR3 runs 16 residues. The CDR3 coding sequence is TGTGCCAGCAGCGTAGGGAGGTACGGGCCGACAGATACGCAGTATTTT. Encoded protein: CASSVGRYGPTDTQYF.